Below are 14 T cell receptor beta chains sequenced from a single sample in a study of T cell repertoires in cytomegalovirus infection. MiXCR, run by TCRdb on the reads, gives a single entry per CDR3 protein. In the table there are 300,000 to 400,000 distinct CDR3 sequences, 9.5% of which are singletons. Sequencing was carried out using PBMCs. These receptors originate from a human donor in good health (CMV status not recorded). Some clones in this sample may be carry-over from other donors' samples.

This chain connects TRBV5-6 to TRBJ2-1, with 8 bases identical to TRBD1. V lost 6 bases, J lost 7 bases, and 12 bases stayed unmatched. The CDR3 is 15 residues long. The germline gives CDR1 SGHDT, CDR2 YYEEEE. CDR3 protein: CASTRGQVVLNEQFF. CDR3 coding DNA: TGTGCCAGCACCAGGGGACAGGTGGTCTTAAATGAGCAGTTCTTC.

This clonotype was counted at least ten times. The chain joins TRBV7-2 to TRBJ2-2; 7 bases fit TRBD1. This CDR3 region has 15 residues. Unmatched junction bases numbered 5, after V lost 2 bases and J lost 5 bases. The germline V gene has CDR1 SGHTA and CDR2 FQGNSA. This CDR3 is CASSLPGQKTGELFF. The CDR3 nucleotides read TGTGCCAGCAGCTTACCGGGACAGAAGACCGGGGAGCTGTTTTTT.

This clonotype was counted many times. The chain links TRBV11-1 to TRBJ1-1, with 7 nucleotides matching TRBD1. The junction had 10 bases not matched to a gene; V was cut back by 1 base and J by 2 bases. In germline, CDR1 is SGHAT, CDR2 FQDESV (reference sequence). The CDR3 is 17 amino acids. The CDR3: CASSLGRAQGINTEAFF. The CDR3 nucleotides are TGTGCCAGCAGCTTAGGGAGGGCACAGGGGATAAACACTGAAGCTTTCTTT.

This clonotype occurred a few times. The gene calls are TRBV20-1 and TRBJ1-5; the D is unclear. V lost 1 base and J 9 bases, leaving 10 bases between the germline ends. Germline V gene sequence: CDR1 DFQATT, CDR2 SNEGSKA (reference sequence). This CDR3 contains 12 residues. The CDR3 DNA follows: TGCAGTGCTAGAGTTGGTGTGCGGCCCCAGCATTTT. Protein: CSARVGVRPQHF.

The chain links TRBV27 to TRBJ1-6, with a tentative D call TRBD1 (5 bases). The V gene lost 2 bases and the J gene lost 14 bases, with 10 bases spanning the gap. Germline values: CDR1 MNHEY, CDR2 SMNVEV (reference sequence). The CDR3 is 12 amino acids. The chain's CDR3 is CASSLEGSSLHF. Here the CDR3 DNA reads TGTGCCAGCAGTTTAGAGGGGTCATCCCTCCACTTT.

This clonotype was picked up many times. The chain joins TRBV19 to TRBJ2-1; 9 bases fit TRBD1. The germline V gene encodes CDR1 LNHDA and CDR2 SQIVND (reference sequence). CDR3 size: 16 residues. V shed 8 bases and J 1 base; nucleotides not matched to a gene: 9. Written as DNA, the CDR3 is TGTGCCAGTTCATCGGACAGGGGAAGGTCCTACAATGAGCAGTTCTTC. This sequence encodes CASSSDRGRSYNEQFF.

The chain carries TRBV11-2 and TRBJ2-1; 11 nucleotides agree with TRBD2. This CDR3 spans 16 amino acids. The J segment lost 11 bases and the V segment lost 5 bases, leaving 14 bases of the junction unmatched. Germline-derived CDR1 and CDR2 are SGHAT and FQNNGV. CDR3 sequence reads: CASSQVLAGGPVKQFF. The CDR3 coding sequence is TGTGCCAGCAGCCAAGTATTAGCGGGAGGGCCTGTAAAGCAGTTCTTC.

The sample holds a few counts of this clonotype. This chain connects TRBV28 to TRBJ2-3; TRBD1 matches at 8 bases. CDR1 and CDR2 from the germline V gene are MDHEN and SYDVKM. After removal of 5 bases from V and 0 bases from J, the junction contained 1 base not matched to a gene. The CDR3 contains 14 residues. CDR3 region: CASSDRGSTDTQYF. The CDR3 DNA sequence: TGTGCCAGCAGTGACAGGGGCAGCACAGATACGCAGTATTTT.

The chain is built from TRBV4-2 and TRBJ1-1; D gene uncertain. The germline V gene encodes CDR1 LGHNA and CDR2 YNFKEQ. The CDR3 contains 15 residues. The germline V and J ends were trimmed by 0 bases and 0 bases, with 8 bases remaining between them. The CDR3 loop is CASSQEGSLNTEAFF. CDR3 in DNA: TGTGCCAGCAGCCAAGAAGGCAGCTTGAACACTGAAGCTTTCTTT.

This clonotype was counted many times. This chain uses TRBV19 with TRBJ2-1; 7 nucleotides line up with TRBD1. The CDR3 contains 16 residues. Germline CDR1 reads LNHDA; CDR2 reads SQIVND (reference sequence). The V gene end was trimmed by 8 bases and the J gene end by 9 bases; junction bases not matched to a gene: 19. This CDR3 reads CASRPEGTAGYSEQFF. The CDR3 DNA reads TGTGCCAGTCGCCCGGAAGGGACAGCCGGGTATAGTGAGCAGTTCTTC.

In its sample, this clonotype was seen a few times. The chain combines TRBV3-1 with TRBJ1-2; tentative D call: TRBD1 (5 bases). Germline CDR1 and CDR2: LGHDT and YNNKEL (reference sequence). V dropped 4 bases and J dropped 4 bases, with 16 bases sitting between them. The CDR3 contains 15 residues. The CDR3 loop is CASSPRGETGYGYTF. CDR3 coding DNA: TGTGCCAGCAGCCCCCGGGGCGAAACAGGCTATGGCTACACCTTC.

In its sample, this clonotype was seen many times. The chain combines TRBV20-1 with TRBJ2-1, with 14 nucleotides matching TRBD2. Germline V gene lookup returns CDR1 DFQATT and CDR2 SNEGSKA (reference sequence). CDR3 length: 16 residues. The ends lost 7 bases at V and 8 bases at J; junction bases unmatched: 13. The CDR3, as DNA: TGCAGTGGTCGTCGTTCGGGACTAGCGGGAGACCATGAGCAGTTCTTC. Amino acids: CSGRRSGLAGDHEQFF.

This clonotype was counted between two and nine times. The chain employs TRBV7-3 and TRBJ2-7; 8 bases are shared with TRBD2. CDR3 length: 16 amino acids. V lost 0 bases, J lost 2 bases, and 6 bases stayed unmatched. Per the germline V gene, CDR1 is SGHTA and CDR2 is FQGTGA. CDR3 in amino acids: CASSLTGGGPAYEQYF. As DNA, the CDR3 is TGTGCCAGCAGCTTAACGGGCGGGGGGCCCGCCTACGAGCAGTACTTC.

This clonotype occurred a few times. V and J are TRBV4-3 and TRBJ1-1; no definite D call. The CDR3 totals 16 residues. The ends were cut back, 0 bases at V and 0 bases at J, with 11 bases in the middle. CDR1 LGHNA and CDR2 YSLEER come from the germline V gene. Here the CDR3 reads CASSQDVGPMNTEAFF. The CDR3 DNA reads TGCGCCAGCAGCCAAGACGTGGGCCCCATGAACACTGAAGCTTTCTTT.